One and the same sample provided the 7 T cell receptor beta chains below, sequenced in a study of shared clonotypes between healthy human individuals. Clones were sequenced by immunoSEQ multiplex PCR, and TCRdb holds only the in-frame ones, with some missing. The table records approximately 440,000 clones, roughly three quarters of them present only once. Sample: PBMCs. The source is a woman aged 40 to 50 in good health. Some clones in this sample may be carry-over from other donors' samples.

The rearrangement joins TRBV4-2 to TRBJ2-2; D ambiguous. This CDR3 is 16 amino acids long. Trimming removed 1 base at V and 1 base at J, with 10 bases between. Germline V gives CDR1 LGHNA, CDR2 YNFKEQ. CDR3 in DNA: TGTGCCAGCAGCCAAGTTCCAGCGATGAACACCGGGGAGCTGTTTTTT. This gives the protein CASSQVPAMNTGELFF.

Comments on this clone: This likely stems from a read error, as it lies one base from a far larger clone. The chain joins TRBV9 to TRBJ2-7; no reliable D call. Per the germline V gene, CDR1 is SGDLS and CDR2 is YYNGEE. This CDR3 has 14 amino acids. The CDR3 nucleotides read TGTGCCAGCAGCGTATCAACTGCCTCCTACGAGCAGTGCTTC. As protein: CASSVSTASYEQCF.

The rearrangement links TRBV4-2 to TRBJ2-2; tentatively, D is TRBD1 or TRBD2 (6 bases each). Looked up from germline, CDR1 is LGHNA and CDR2 is YNFKEQ. CDR3 length equals 18 residues. The V gene lost 0 bases and the J gene lost 4 bases, with 18 bases spanning the gap. The CDR3: CASSQDVGGTSFTGELFF. The CDR3, as DNA: TGTGCCAGCAGCCAAGACGTTGGGGGCACTAGCTTCACCGGGGAGCTGTTTTTT.

This rearrangement joins TRBV5-1 to TRBJ2-3; D unclear. Trimming took off 2 bases at V and 0 bases at J, with 13 bases between the two ends. The CDR3 is made up of 16 amino acids. Germline CDR1 and CDR2: SGHRS and YFSETQ. Here the CDR3 DNA reads TGCGCCAGCAGCTTTGCAGGTGATACTAGCACAGATACGCAGTATTTT. It codes for CASSFAGDTSTDTQYF. The full variable domain, in which reference TRBV5-1 and TRBJ2-3 provide the parts outside the CDR3, is KAGVTQTPRYLIKTRGQQVTLSCSPISGHRSVSWYQQTPGQGLQFLFEYFSETQRNKGNFPGRFSGRQFSNSRSEMNVSTLELGDSALYLCASSFAGDTSTDTQYFGPGTRLTVL.

Of note for this clone: This sample also contains other DNA sequences that code for the same CDR3. The V call is TRBV27, the J call TRBJ1-5, with a possible D match to TRBD1 (5 bases). Looked up from germline, CDR1 is MNHEY and CDR2 is SMNVEV (reference sequence). Between the trimmed V and J ends, which lost 3 bases and 4 bases, there was a span of 7 bases. The CDR3 is made up of 13 amino acids. CDR3 region: CASSFGGNQPQHF. DNA of the CDR3: TGTGCCAGCAGTTTTGGGGGGAATCAGCCCCAGCATTTT.

CDR3 in DNA: TGCAGCGTAAAGGACAGGACGAACACTGAAGCTTTCTTT. The encoded protein is CSVKDRTNTEAFF. The V call is TRBV29-1, the J call TRBJ1-1; 7 bases map to TRBD1. V gave up 6 bases and J gave up 1 base; unmatched junction bases: 5. Germline V lookup: CDR1 SQVTM, CDR2 ANQGSEA. This CDR3 is 13 amino acids long.

The chain combines TRBV10-2 with TRBJ1-6; D is undetermined. The CDR3 totals 13 residues. V was shortened by 4 bases and J by 4 bases, with 5 bases between the two germline ends. The germline V gene encodes CDR1 WSHSY and CDR2 SAAADI. DNA of the CDR3: TGCGCCAGCAGTGGGCAGTATAATTCACCCCTCCACTTT. This codes for CASSGQYNSPLHF.